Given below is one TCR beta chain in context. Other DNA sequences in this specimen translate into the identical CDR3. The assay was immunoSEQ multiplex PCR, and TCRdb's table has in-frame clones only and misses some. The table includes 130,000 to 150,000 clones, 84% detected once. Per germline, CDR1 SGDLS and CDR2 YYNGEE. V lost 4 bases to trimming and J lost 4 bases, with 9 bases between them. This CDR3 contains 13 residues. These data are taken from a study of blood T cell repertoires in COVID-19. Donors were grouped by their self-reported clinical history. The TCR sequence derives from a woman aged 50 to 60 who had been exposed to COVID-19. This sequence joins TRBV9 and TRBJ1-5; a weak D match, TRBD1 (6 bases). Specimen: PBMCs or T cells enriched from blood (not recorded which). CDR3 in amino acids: CASSPQGNQPQHF. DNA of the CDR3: TGTGCCAGCAGCCCTCAGGGGAATCAGCCCCAGCATTTT.